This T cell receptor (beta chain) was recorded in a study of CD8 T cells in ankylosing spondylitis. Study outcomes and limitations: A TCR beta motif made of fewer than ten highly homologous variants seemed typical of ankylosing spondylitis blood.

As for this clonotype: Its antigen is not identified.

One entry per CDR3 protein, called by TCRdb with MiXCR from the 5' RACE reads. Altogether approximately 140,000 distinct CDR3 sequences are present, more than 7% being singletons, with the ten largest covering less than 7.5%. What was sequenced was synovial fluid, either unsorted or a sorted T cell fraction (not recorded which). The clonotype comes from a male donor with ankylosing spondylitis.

CDR3 in DNA: TGTGCCAGCAGTAAAGGACTAGCGGGAAACCCTGCCCAAGAGACCCAGTACTTC. Encoded protein: CASSKGLAGNPAQETQYF. The chain combines TRBV12-3 or TRBV12-4 with TRBJ2-5, with TRBD2 matching 12 bases. V was pared by 5 bases and J by 1 base, with 11 bases of the junction left unmatched. The CDR3 loop spans 18 amino acids.